Following are 13 T cell receptor beta chains from one sample sequenced in a study of blood T cell repertoires in COVID-19. Produced via immunoSEQ multiplex PCR; TCRdb's table is partial and in-frame only. This table has over 200,000 clones, roughly 84% appearing once. The sequencing input was peripheral blood. Receptors were obtained from a woman of 80 years or more with active or convalescent COVID-19.

This chain joins TRBV3-1 (or the pseudogene TRBV3-2) and TRBJ2-7, with D perhaps matching TRBD2 (6 bases). The length of the CDR3 is 15 residues. Trimming removed 1 base from V and 7 bases from J, with 17 bases in between. Germline CDR1 reads LGHDT; CDR2 reads YNNKEL (reference sequence). The CDR3 reads CASSQGAGTPGEQYF. The CDR3 nucleotides read TGTGCCAGCAGCCAAGGTGCCGGGACTCCGGGGGAGCAGTACTTC.

The chain joins TRBV4-2 to TRBJ2-1; D might be TRBD2 (5 bases). The V gene lost 0 bases and the J gene lost 9 bases, with 12 bases spanning the gap. The CDR3 is made up of 14 amino acids. CDR1 is LGHNA and CDR2 is YNFKEQ in the germline V gene. The CDR3 DNA follows: TGTGCCAGCAGCCAAGATCTGCTAGCCTCTGAGCAGTTCTTC. As protein: CASSQDLLASEQFF.

This chain uses TRBV15 with TRBJ2-7; 11 nucleotides line up with TRBD2. This CDR3 contains 13 residues. The V gene end was trimmed by 6 bases and the J gene end by 2 bases; junction bases not matched to a gene: 0. Germline V gene sequence: CDR1 LNHNV, CDR2 YYDKDF (reference sequence). The CDR3 reads CATRTSGAYEQYF. The CDR3 region has the DNA TGTGCCACCAGGACTAGCGGGGCCTACGAGCAGTACTTC.

V gene TRBV11-1 combines with J gene TRBJ2-5, with TRBD1 identical over 7 bases. Germline CDR1 SGHAT, CDR2 FQDESV (reference sequence). Trimming took 1 base from V and 1 from J; bases not matched to a gene: 3. The CDR3 covers 15 residues. The CDR3 nucleotides are TGTGCCAGCAGCTTAGACAGGGGTAGCCAAGAGACCCAGTACTTC. Its translation is CASSLDRGSQETQYF.

V usage is TRBV19 and J usage is TRBJ1-3; TRBD1 aligns across 7 bases. CDR3 length: 16 residues. Per germline, CDR1 LNHDA and CDR2 SQIVND (reference sequence). The trim removed 6 bases at V and 0 bases at J, leaving 8 bases unmatched. This chain's CDR3 is CASSENRGRSGNTIYF. The CDR3 bases are TGTGCCAGTAGCGAAAACAGGGGACGCTCTGGAAACACCATATATTTT.

The chain is built from TRBV18 and TRBJ1-4; weak D call: TRBD1 (6 bases). V lost 3 bases, J lost 7 bases, and 15 bases lay in between. The CDR3 totals 15 residues. Germline CDR1 reads KGHSH; CDR2 reads LQKENI. CDR3 DNA sequence: TGTGCCAGCTCACCCCGGGGGGCGAGCGGTGAAAAACTGTTTTTT. It encodes CASSPRGASGEKLFF.

Worth noting for this clone: This CDR3 is also generated by other DNA sequences in the sample. The chain uses TRBV7-3 and TRBJ2-1; maybe TRBD1 (6 bases). The CDR3 extends over 13 amino acids. Looked up from germline, CDR1 is SGHTA and CDR2 is FQGTGA. V lost 3 bases to trimming and J lost 3 bases, with 6 bases between them. As DNA, the CDR3 is TGTGCCAGCAGCTTGACAGGCTACAATGAGCAGTTCTTC. This sequence encodes CASSLTGYNEQFF.

The V gene is TRBV28, the J gene TRBJ2-7, with D maybe TRBD1 (5 bases). The CDR3 has 15 residues. Trimming took off 3 bases at V and 5 bases at J, with 17 bases between the two ends. From germline, CDR1 is MDHEN and CDR2 SYDVKM. The chain's CDR3 is CASSLQQALGDEQYF. The CDR3 coding sequence is TGTGCCAGCAGTTTGCAACAGGCCCTTGGGGACGAGCAGTACTTC.

V usage is TRBV5-4 and J usage is TRBJ2-2; maybe TRBD2 (6 bases). CDR1 is SGHNT, CDR2 YYREEE, per germline (reference sequence). Trimming cost V 4 bases and J 4 bases, with 11 bases left between them. The CDR3 totals 14 residues. DNA for the CDR3: TGTGCCAGCAGCACAACGGGAGCCACCGGGGAGCTGTTTTTT. Protein: CASSTTGATGELFF.

The CDR3 region is CASSYSRTSVYEQYF. For the CDR3, the DNA is TGTGCCAGCAGTTACTCGAGGACTAGCGTCTACGAGCAGTACTTC. This rearrangement joins TRBV6-5 to TRBJ2-7; TRBD2 matches 9 bases. Looked up from germline, CDR1 is MNHEY and CDR2 is SVGAGI. V shed 0 bases, J shed 3 bases, and the junction held 3 bases outside the gene matches. This CDR3 comprises 15 residues.

The V call is TRBV7-9, the J call TRBJ1-3, with D possibly matching TRBD1 (5 bases). Trimming took off 7 bases at V and 2 bases at J, with 12 bases between the two ends. CDR3 length: 14 amino acids. Germline V gene sequence: CDR1 SEHNR, CDR2 FQNEAQ (reference sequence). The CDR3 loop reads CASTDSRAGNTIYF. CDR3 DNA sequence: TGTGCCAGCACCGACAGTCGGGCTGGAAACACCATATATTTT. Supplemented by reference TRBV7-9 and TRBJ1-3, the full variable domain reads DTGVSQNPRHKITKRGQNVTFRCDPISEHNRLYWYRQTLGQGPEFLTYFQNEAQLEKSRLLSDRFSAERPKGSFSTLEIQRTEQGDSAMYLCASTDSRAGNTIYFGEGSWLTVV.

This chain joins TRBV24-1 and TRBJ2-1, with 7 bases matching TRBD2. In germline, CDR1 is KGHDR, CDR2 SFDVKD. The CDR3 totals 16 residues. Trimming at V came to 1 base and at J to 6 bases, leaving 8 bases not matched to a gene. The CDR3 region is CATSDFSRGRGNEQFF. The CDR3 region has the DNA TGTGCCACCAGTGATTTCTCTCGCGGGAGAGGCAATGAGCAGTTCTTC.

This clone turned up a few times. The sample holds other DNA sequences that translate to the same CDR3. The V and J genes are TRBV2 and TRBJ1-1; D gene uncertain. The germline CDR1 and CDR2 sequences are SNHLY and FYNNEI. Trimming pared 4 bases from V and 2 bases from J, leaving 14 bases between. The CDR3 sequence is 15 residues long. The CDR3 DNA sequence: TGTGCCAGCAGTGGCGGTGGAACCCTTAACACTGAAGCTTTCTTT. Protein sequence: CASSGGGTLNTEAFF.